These T cell receptor beta chains were read from a single sample in a study of OX40 agonist ivuxolimab in advanced cancers. Measured with immunoSEQ multiplex PCR; TCRdb has only the in-frame clones, and not every one. The sample has about 61,000 clones, just under 90% seen once. The sequencing here drew on CD4+ or CD8+ T cells sorted from blood, taken in a trial of the OX40 agonist ivuxolimab. Source of these receptors: an adult with an advanced solid tumor such as melanoma, head and neck, liver or kidney cancer. The CDR3 runs from the conserved cysteine through the conserved F or W. The D gene is left open where the match is weak. Clone sizes are given selectively: once, few, many, or a class where the clone is expanded.

v_gene,abundance,d_gene,j_gene,CDR3aa,CDR3nt
TRBV19,-,TRBD1,TRBJ1-1,CASTSSGDPGGAFF,TGTGCCAGTACCTCATCGGGGGACCCAGGGGGAGCTTTCTTT
TRBV19,-,-,TRBJ2-1,CASSIAGFGTTLSYNEQFF,TGTGCCAGTAGTATCGCGGGATTTGGGACCACACTTTCCTACAATGAGCAGTTCTTC
TRBV5-1,-,-,TRBJ2-5,CASSSTQETQYF,TGCGCCAGCAGCTCCACCCAAGAGACCCAGTACTTC
TRBV11-1,-,-,TRBJ2-7,CASSVGTGFNRAYEQYF,TGTGCCAGCAGCGTAGGTACTGGCTTCAACAGAGCCTACGAGCAGTACTTC
TRBV11-2,-,-,TRBJ2-3,CASISLSGTDTQYF,TGTGCCAGCATTAGTCTGTCTGGCACAGATACGCAGTATTTT
TRBV5-1,-,-,TRBJ2-5,CASSLGISETQYF,TGCGCCAGCAGCTTGGGGATCAGCGAGACCCAGTACTTC
TRBV6-1,-,-,TRBJ1-6,CASTLQGHNSPLHF,TGTGCCAGCACTCTCCAGGGGCATAATTCACCCCTCCACTTT
TRBV30,-,-,TRBJ1-2,CAWIRGPSPYGYTF,TGTGCCTGGATTCGGGGCCCCAGCCCCTATGGCTACACCTTC
TRBV6-5,once,TRBD1,TRBJ1-2,CASFHGRDRGNGYTF,TGTGCCAGCTTCCACGGGCGGGACAGGGGTAATGGCTACACCTTC
TRBV14,-,-,TRBJ1-4,CASSPDIYGKLFF,TGTGCCAGCAGCCCCGACATCTACGGAAAACTGTTTTTT
TRBV11-3,few,TRBD1,TRBJ1-1,CASSLLRDRFVNTEAFF,TGTGCCAGCAGCTTATTACGGGACAGGTTTGTGAACACTGAAGCTTTCTTT
TRBV18,-,TRBD2,TRBJ2-7,CASSPGGLAGGSYEQYF,TGTGCCAGCTCACCCGGCGGCCTAGCGGGGGGCTCCTACGAGCAGTACTTC
TRBV7-2,medium-sized,TRBD1,TRBJ1-5,CASSRRQGGSQPQHF,TGTGCCAGCAGCCGAAGACAGGGTGGGAGTCAGCCCCAGCATTTT
TRBV5-1,-,-,TRBJ1-3,CASSPLGVSGNTIYF,TGCGCCAGCAGCCCCCTCGGGGTCTCTGGAAACACCATATATTTT
TRBV5-4,-,TRBD1,TRBJ1-4,CASSFSGGGEKLFF,TGTGCCAGCAGCTTTTCAGGGGGCGGTGAAAAACTGTTTTTT
TRBV28,-,TRBD2,TRBJ2-1,CASTLLAGAYNEQFF,TGTGCCAGCACTCTACTAGCGGGAGCGTACAATGAGCAGTTCTTC
TRBV28,-,TRBD2,TRBJ2-3,CASSLFLAGARTDTQYF,TGTGCCAGCAGTTTATTTCTAGCGGGGGCTAGAACAGATACGCAGTATTTT
TRBV11-2,-,TRBD1,TRBJ1-6,CASSQTGGLVSPLHF,TGTGCCAGCAGCCAAACAGGGGGCCTCGTTTCACCCCTCCACTTT
TRBV29-1,-,TRBD2,TRBJ2-3,CSVDAGGIFDTQYF,TGCAGCGTTGACGCGGGAGGGATTTTTGATACGCAGTATTTT
TRBV19,-,TRBD1,TRBJ1-4,CASSVTGTGSATNEKLFF,TGTGCCAGTAGTGTCACCGGGACAGGGTCCGCGACTAATGAAAAACTGTTTTTT
TRBV28,-,-,TRBJ2-7,CASSFFMTGALATYEQYF,TGTGCCAGCAGTTTCTTTATGACCGGGGCCCTCGCCACCTACGAGCAGTACTTC
TRBV19,-,-,TRBJ2-2,CASSIDGSTGELFF,TGTGCCAGTAGTATAGACGGAAGCACCGGGGAGCTGTTTTTT
TRBV18,-,-,TRBJ1-5,CASSQVSNQPQHF,TGTGCCAGCTCTCAAGTTAGCAATCAGCCCCAGCATTTT
TRBV6-4,-,-,TRBJ1-3,CASSDGNTIYF,TGTGCCAGCAGTGATGGAAACACCATATATTTT
TRBV19,-,-,TRBJ2-4,CASSIGGLAKNIQYF,TGTGCCAGTAGTATTGGGGGCCTAGCCAAAAACATTCAGTACTTC